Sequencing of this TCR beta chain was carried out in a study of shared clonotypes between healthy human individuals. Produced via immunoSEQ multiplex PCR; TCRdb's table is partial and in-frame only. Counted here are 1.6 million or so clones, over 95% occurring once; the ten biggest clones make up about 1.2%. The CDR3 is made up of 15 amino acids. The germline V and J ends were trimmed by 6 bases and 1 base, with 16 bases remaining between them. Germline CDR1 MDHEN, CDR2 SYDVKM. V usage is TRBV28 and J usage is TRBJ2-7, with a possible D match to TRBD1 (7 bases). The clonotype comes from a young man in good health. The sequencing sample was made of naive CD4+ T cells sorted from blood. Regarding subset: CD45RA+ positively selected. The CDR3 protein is CASSPGGPASYEQYF. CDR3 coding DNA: TGTGCCAGCAGCCCAGGGGGGCCAGCGTCCTACGAGCAGTACTTC.